This is a list of T cell receptor beta chains from one sample in a study of blood T cell repertoires in COVID-19. TCRdb keeps only in-frame clones here, not all; method: immunoSEQ multiplex PCR. The sample contains around 200,000 clones, 84% of which appear only once. The source material was PBMCs or T cells enriched from blood (not recorded which). Receptors originate from a woman in her 30s who had recovered from COVID-19. Each CDR3 is given with its conserved first and last residue. The order of the fields is D gene, V gene, J gene, CDR3 DNA, CDR3 protein. A D gene is named only where the DNA matches it firmly.

D: NA
V: TRBV5-1
J: TRBJ1-1
DNA: TGCGCCAGCAGCTTGGGGGGATTACGGACTCTCCGGTCGAACACTGAAGCTTTCTTT
CDR3: CASSLGGLRTLRSNTEAFF

D: TRBD2
V: TRBV10-3
J: TRBJ2-1
DNA: TGTGCCATCAGTGAGATACCCCTAGCGGGGGGGCTGATCTTTGAGCAGTTCTTC
CDR3: CAISEIPLAGGLIFEQFF

D: TRBD2
V: TRBV28
J: TRBJ2-7
DNA: TGTGCCAGCAGTTTACGAGGGAGGGCCTTTGTCGAGCAGTACTTC
CDR3: CASSLRGRAFVEQYF

D: NA
V: TRBV3-1/TRBV3-2
J: TRBJ2-5
DNA: TGTGCCAGCAGCACCCCCGGGATCCAAGAGACCCAGTACTTC
CDR3: CASSTPGIQETQYF

D: NA
V: TRBV7-3
J: TRBJ1-1
DNA: TGTGCCAGCAGCTTATCCCACCACCCGACAGGTATGAACACTGAAGCTTTCTTT
CDR3: CASSLSHHPTGMNTEAFF

D: NA
V: TRBV27
J: TRBJ1-2
DNA: TGTGCCAGCAGTTTAGATAGGGGCGGCTATGGCTACACCTTC
CDR3: CASSLDRGGYGYTF

D: NA
V: TRBV7-2
J: TRBJ2-3
DNA: TGTGCCAGCAGCCTCGGGGGTATAGATACGCAGTATTTT
CDR3: CASSLGGIDTQYF

D: NA
V: TRBV27
J: TRBJ2-1
DNA: TGTGCCAGCAGTTCTAGCGTGGACTCCTACAATGAGCAGTTCTTC
CDR3: CASSSSVDSYNEQFF

D: NA
V: TRBV29-1
J: TRBJ1-6
DNA: TGCAGCGTACAGGGTTCACCCCTCCACTTT
CDR3: CSVQGSPLHF

D: NA
V: TRBV11-2
J: TRBJ2-6
DNA: TGTGCCAGCAGCACCCGGGTGGCCCTGCTCTCTGGGGCCAACGTCCTGACTTTC
CDR3: CASSTRVALLSGANVLTF

D: NA
V: TRBV28
J: TRBJ2-7
DNA: TGTGCCAGCAGTCCGGGACATCTCTCCTACGAGCAGTACTTC
CDR3: CASSPGHLSYEQYF

D: TRBD1
V: TRBV5-6
J: TRBJ1-1
DNA: TGTGCCAGCAGCTCGCTCGGGACAGGGCGCATGAACACTGAAGCTTTCTTT
CDR3: CASSSLGTGRMNTEAFF

D: TRBD2
V: TRBV20-1
J: TRBJ2-3
DNA: TGCAGTGCTAGTATTCTGACTAGCGGCCTTGGGGATACGCAGTATTTT
CDR3: CSASILTSGLGDTQYF

D: NA
V: TRBV6-2/TRBV6-3
J: TRBJ1-2
DNA: TGTGCCAGCAGCTCCCATGGAGCGGGAGAGGGCTACACCTTC
CDR3: CASSSHGAGEGYTF

D: TRBD1
V: TRBV3-1/TRBV3-2
J: TRBJ1-5
DNA: TGTGCCAGCAGCCAGGAAAAACTCGGACAGGGATGGAATCAGCCCCAGCATTTT
CDR3: CASSQEKLGQGWNQPQHF

D: TRBD2
V: TRBV5-1
J: TRBJ2-1
DNA: TGCGCCAGCAGCTCCTCGACTAGCGGGAGGGAGCAGTTCTTC
CDR3: CASSSSTSGREQFF

D: TRBD1
V: TRBV10-3
J: TRBJ2-7
DNA: TGTGCCATCAGTGGGCCCGAGGACAGGGAGGCCCTTGAGGACGAGCAGTACTTC
CDR3: CAISGPEDREALEDEQYF

D: TRBD1
V: TRBV7-6
J: TRBJ1-3
DNA: TGTGCCAGCAGCAAAAAGAGACAGGGGAGTTACGGTTCTGGAAACACCATATATTTT
CDR3: CASSKKRQGSYGSGNTIYF